The clone carrying this TCR beta chain was found a few times. These data come from a study of identical twins. This CDR3 spans 18 amino acids. The V gene end was trimmed by 0 bases and the J gene end by 1 base; junction bases not matched to a gene: 6. In germline, CDR1 is SGHRS, CDR2 YFSETQ. From the 5' RACE reads, TCRdb called clonotypes with MiXCR, one entry per CDR3 protein. Of 540,000 or so distinct CDR3 sequences in the sample, 20% to 25% were seen once. These data also formed part of another study, on yellow fever vaccine responses in identical twins. Turning to that study: Reportedly, twins showed a vaccine T cell response that looked partly convergent and partly personalized.

Specimen: CD4+ T cells sorted from blood. The chain is built from TRBV5-1 and TRBJ2-6, with 8 bases lining up with TRBD2. This clonotype was sampled from a woman in her late teens or twenties in good health. DNA of the CDR3: TGCGCCAGCAGCTTGGATCTGTCGGGGGGGTCTGGGGCCAACGTCCTGACTTTC. Translating it yields CASSLDLSGGSGANVLTF.